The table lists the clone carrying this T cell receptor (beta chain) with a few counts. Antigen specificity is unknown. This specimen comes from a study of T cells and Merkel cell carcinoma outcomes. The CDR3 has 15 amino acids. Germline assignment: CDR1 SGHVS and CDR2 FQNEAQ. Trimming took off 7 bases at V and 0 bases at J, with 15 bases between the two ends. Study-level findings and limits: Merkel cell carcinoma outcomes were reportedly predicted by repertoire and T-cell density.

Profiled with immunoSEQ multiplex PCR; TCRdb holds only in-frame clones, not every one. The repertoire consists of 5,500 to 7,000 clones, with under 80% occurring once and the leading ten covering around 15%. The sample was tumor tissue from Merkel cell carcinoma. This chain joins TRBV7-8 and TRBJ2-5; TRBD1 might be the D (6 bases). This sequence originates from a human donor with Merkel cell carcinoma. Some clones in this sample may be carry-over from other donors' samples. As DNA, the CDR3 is TGTGCCAGCACCCCAGGGGCCCTGTACCAAGAGACCCAGTACTTC. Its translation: CASTPGALYQETQYF.